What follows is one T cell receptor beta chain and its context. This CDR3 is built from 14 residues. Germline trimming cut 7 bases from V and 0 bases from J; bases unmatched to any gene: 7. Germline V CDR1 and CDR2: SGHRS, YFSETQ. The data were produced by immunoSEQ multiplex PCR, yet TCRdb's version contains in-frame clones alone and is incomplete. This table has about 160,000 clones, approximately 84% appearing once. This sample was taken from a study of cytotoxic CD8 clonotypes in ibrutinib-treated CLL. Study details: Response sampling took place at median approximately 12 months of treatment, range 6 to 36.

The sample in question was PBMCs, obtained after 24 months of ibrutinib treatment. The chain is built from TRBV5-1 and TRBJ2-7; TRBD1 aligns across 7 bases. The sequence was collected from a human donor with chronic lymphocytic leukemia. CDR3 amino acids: CASHLGQRSYEQYF. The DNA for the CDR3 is TGCGCCAGCCACCTGGGACAGCGCTCCTACGAGCAGTACTTC.